The 16 T cell receptor beta chains reported below all come from one sample, sequenced in a study of technical replicates of blood from a handful of donors (dated 2017 in TCRdb). The receptor library was made with the immunoSEQ multiplex PCR assay. TCRdb took over this immuneACCESS table, retaining in-frame rearrangements with V and J assigned. Such tables are incomplete; in checked studies, under half of the missing clones stem from an unresolved V gene, and the remainder is unexplained. Counted in this sample were nearly 95,000 clones; about 96% of them appeared once. In total, the top ten clones hold approximately 0.36% of the sample. The sequenced material came from T cells isolated from PBMCs. Receptors originate from a human donor in good health.

The genes are TRBV5-6 and TRBJ1-2; a weak D match, TRBD1 (5 bases). V was pared by 1 base and J by 4 bases, with 14 bases between. The CDR3 has 15 amino acids. From germline, CDR1 is SGHDT and CDR2 YYEEEE. CDR3 amino acids: CASSLPQGILYGYTF. The CDR3 DNA reads as TGTGCCAGCAGCTTGCCCCAGGGAATCCTCTATGGCTACACCTTC.

The V gene is TRBV6-5, the J gene TRBJ2-2, with D hard to call. Trimming pared 5 bases from V and 8 bases from J, leaving 9 bases between. The CDR3 consists of 12 residues. Germline V gene sequence: CDR1 MNHEY, CDR2 SVGAGI. The CDR3 loop reads CASSQTRGELFF. The CDR3 DNA sequence: TGTGCCAGCAGTCAAACGAGGGGGGAGCTGTTTTTT.

The chain links TRBV7-3 to TRBJ2-1; 7 bases align to TRBD2. Germline V gene lookup returns CDR1 SGHTA and CDR2 FQGTGA. Trimming cost V 6 bases and J 3 bases; bases outside gene matches: 8. There are 15 residues in the CDR3. In nucleotides, the CDR3 is TGTGCCAGCAGAGAAAGCGGGGCTATCTACAATGAGCAGTTCTTC. Translation gives CASRESGAIYNEQFF.

This clone was observed once. The chain combines TRBV19 with TRBJ1-2, with TRBD1 as a possible D gene (6 bases). CDR1 is LNHDA and CDR2 is SQIVND in the germline V gene (reference sequence). This CDR3 contains 13 residues. The V end lost 6 bases, the J end lost 1 base, and 9 bases lay between the germline ends. CDR3 nucleotide sequence: TGTGCCAGTAGGACGGACAGTAACTATGGCTACACCTTC. Residues: CASRTDSNYGYTF.

This clone has a single count. The J gene is TRBJ2-1, the V gene TRBV11-2, with D possibly matching TRBD2 (5 bases). The germline CDR1 and CDR2 sequences are SGHAT and FQNNGV. The CDR3 loop spans 14 amino acids. Trimming pared 5 bases from V and 7 bases from J, leaving 15 bases between. The CDR3: CASSLSGSANEQFF. The CDR3 coding sequence is TGTGCCAGCAGCCTTTCGGGTAGCGCTAATGAGCAGTTCTTC.

The V and J genes are TRBV7-8 and TRBJ2-5; D gene ambiguous. Trimming took 5 bases from V and 4 from J, leaving 5 bases between them. The CDR3 runs 11 residues. From germline, CDR1 is SGHVS and CDR2 FQNEAQ. The DNA of the CDR3 is TGTGCCAGCAGCCACTTAGAGACCCAGTACTTC. Translating gives CASSHLETQYF.

V gene TRBV5-4 combines with J gene TRBJ2-5, with D possibly TRBD1 on 7 matching bases. Trimming removed 4 bases from V and 4 bases from J, with 14 bases in between. Germline CDR1 reads SGHNT; CDR2 reads YYREEE (reference sequence). The CDR3 sequence is 14 residues long. The CDR3, as DNA: TGTGCCAGCAGCGTCAGGGGGGTGGTAGAGACCCAGTACTTC. Protein sequence: CASSVRGVVETQYF. Based on the CDR3 plus reference TRBV5-4 and TRBJ2-5, the full variable domain is ETGVTQSPTHLIKTRGQQVTLRCSSQSGHNTVSWYQQALGQGPQFIFQYYREEENGRGNFPPRFSGLQFPNYSSELNVNALELDDSALYLCASSVRGVVETQYFGPGTRLLVL.

This chain connects TRBV11-3 to TRBJ2-5, with D unclear. V was pared by 5 bases and J by 2 bases, with 6 bases between. The V gene's germline CDR1 is SGHNT and CDR2 YENEEA. The CDR3 sequence is 12 residues long. CDR3 region: CASSIGQETQYF. For the CDR3, the DNA is TGTGCCAGCAGCATCGGTCAAGAGACCCAGTACTTC.

V usage is TRBV5-6 and J usage is TRBJ2-2; 7 nucleotides line up with TRBD1. This CDR3 contains 14 residues. The V and J ends lost 0 bases and 7 bases, in that order; junction bases with no gene match: 3. Looked up from germline, CDR1 is SGHDT and CDR2 is YYEEEE. The CDR3 DNA is TGTGCCAGCAGCTTGGGACAGGGAATCGGGGAGCTGTTTTTT. Its translation is CASSLGQGIGELFF. Together with reference TRBV5-6 and TRBJ2-2, the CDR3 gives the full variable domain: DAGVTQSPTHLIKTRGQQVTLRCSPKSGHDTVSWYQQALGQGPQFIFQYYEEEERQRGNFPDRFSGHQFPNYSSELNVNALLLGDSALYLCASSLGQGIGELFFGEGSRLTVL.

The chain links TRBV9 to TRBJ2-1, with 7 nucleotides matching TRBD2. The CDR3 loop spans 17 amino acids. V lost 4 bases to trimming and J lost 0 bases; unmatched junction nucleotides: 10. Per the germline V gene, CDR1 is SGDLS and CDR2 is YYNGEE. CDR3 bases: TGTGCCAGCAGCCGAAAGAAGCGGGGACTCTCCTACAATGAGCAGTTCTTC. It specifies CASSRKKRGLSYNEQFF.

This chain uses TRBV7-9 with TRBJ2-1; 7 nucleotides line up with TRBD2. The V and J ends lost 2 bases and 6 bases, in that order; junction bases with no gene match: 4. CDR1 is SEHNR, CDR2 FQNEAQ, per germline (reference sequence). This CDR3 comprises 14 residues. This CDR3 reads CASSLSAGPNEQFF. The CDR3, as DNA: TGTGCCAGCAGCTTATCAGCGGGACCCAATGAGCAGTTCTTC.

DNA of the CDR3: TGTGCCAGCAGCCTCCCGACAGGGGGACGGACAGATACGCAGTATTTT. This encodes CASSLPTGGRTDTQYF. The chain joins TRBV5-5 to TRBJ2-3, with TRBD1 matching 9 bases. The CDR3 consists of 16 residues. Germline V gene lookup returns CDR1 SGHKS and CDR2 YYEKEE (reference sequence). Unmatched junction bases numbered 9, after V lost 4 bases and J lost 3 bases. Full variable domain (rest looked up from reference TRBV5-5 and TRBJ2-3): DAGVTQSPTHLIKTRGQQVTLRCSPISGHKSVSWYQQVLGQGPQFIFQYYEKEERGRGNFPDRFSARQFPNYSSELNVNALLLGDSALYLCASSLPTGGRTDTQYFGPGTRLTVL.

The chain is built from TRBV28 and TRBJ1-5, with 8 bases aligning to TRBD1. From germline, CDR1 is MDHEN and CDR2 SYDVKM. V dropped 5 bases and J dropped 6; count of bases not matched to a gene: 9. The CDR3 has 15 amino acids. The CDR3 sequence is CASSILTGAFQPQHF. In DNA, the CDR3 is TGTGCCAGCAGTATCTTGACAGGGGCATTTCAGCCCCAGCATTTT.

The chain recombines TRBV28 with TRBJ2-7; a possible D gene is TRBD1 (5 bases). V gave up 8 bases and J gave up 2 bases, with 10 bases separating them. The CDR3 contains 12 residues. CDR1 is MDHEN and CDR2 is SYDVKM in the germline V gene. The CDR3 here is CASQTGPYEQYF. CDR3 bases: TGTGCCAGCCAAACAGGTCCCTACGAGCAGTACTTC.

The chain uses TRBV10-3 and TRBJ1-2; TRBD1 might be the D (6 bases). CDR3 size: 17 residues. CDR1 is ENHRY and CDR2 is SYGVKD in the germline V gene. Trimming stripped 0 bases from V and 7 bases from J, with 21 bases between. The CDR3 DNA sequence: TGTGCCATCAGTGAGTCGAGCCCGACAGGAGGTTACTTTGGCTACACCTTC. Protein sequence: CAISESSPTGGYFGYTF.

The CDR3 region is CASSQGTSGRAGEQFF. The CDR3 region has the DNA TGTGCCAGCAGTCAAGGGACTAGCGGGAGGGCCGGTGAGCAGTTCTTC. The chain combines TRBV6-1 with TRBJ2-1, with 16 nucleotides matching TRBD2. This CDR3 has 16 residues. Trimming at V came to 5 bases and at J to 9 bases, leaving 7 bases not matched to a gene. Germline-derived CDR1 and CDR2 are MNHNS and SASEGT.